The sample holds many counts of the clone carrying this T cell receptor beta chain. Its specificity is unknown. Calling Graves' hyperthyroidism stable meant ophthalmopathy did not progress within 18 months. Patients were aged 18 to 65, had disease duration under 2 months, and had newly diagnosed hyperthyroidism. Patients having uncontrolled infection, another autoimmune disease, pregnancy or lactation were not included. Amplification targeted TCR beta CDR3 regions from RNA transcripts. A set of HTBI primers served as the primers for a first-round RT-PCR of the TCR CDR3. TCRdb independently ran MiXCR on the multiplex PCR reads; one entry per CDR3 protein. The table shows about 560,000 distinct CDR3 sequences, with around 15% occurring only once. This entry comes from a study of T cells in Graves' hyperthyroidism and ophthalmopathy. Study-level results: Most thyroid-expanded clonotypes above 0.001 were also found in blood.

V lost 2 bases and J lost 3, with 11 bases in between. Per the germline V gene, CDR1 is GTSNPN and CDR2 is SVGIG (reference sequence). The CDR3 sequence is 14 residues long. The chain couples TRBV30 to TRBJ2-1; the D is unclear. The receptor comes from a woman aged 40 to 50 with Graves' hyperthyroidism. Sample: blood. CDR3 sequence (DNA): TGTGCCTGGAGTCGTGATCGCCTCTACAATGAGCAGTTCTTC. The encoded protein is CAWSRDRLYNEQFF.